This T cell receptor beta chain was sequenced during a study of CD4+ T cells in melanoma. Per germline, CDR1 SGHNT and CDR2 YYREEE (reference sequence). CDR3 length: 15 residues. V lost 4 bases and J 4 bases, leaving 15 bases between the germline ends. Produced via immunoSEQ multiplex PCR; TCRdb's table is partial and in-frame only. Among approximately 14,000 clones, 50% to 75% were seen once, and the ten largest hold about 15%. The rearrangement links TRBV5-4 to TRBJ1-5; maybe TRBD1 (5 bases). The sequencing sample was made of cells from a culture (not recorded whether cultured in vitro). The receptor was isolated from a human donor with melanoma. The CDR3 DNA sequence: TGTGCCAGCAGCCATGTAGGGGTGGTGAATCAGCCCCAGCATTTT. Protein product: CASSHVGVVNQPQHF.